Shown below are 30 T cell receptor beta chains from a single sample sequenced in a study of T cells in Graves' hyperthyroidism and ophthalmopathy. RNA transcripts were the template for amplifying TCR beta CDR3 regions. First-round RT-PCR with HTBI primers amplified the TCR CDR3 region. TCRdb re-called the multiplex PCR reads with MiXCR, one entry per CDR3 protein. The data contain some 740,000 distinct CDR3 sequences, less than 15% of them singletons. Sequencing used blood. All receptors come from a woman aged 18-35 years with Graves' hyperthyroidism.

This clonotype was seen ten or more times. The genes are TRBV7-9 and TRBJ1-6; D gene unclear. V gave up 5 bases and J gave up 9 bases, with 14 bases separating them. The length of the CDR3 is 14 residues. Germline-derived CDR1 and CDR2 are SEHNR and FQNEAQ (reference sequence). The chain's CDR3 is CASSGGGLGSPLHF. The CDR3 DNA reads as TGTGCCAGCAGCGGTGGAGGGCTTGGTTCACCCCTCCACTTT.

To note about this clonotype: This may be a read error, as it is one base from a much larger clone. The rearrangement uses TRBV28 and TRBJ2-7; TRBD1 matches at 7 bases. The J call may be incorrect, as the DNA end agrees better with TRBJ2-1. This CDR3 contains 15 residues. Germline values: CDR1 MDHEN, CDR2 SYDVKM. CDR3 residues: CASSLMWDRSYEQFF. CDR3 sequence (DNA): TGTGCCAGCAGTCTTATGTGGGACAGAAGCTACGAGCAGTTCTTC.

V is TRBV12-3 or TRBV12-4 and J is TRBJ1-1; D gene uncertain. The CDR3 has 15 residues. Trimming shortened V by 5 bases and J by 6 bases, and 19 bases separated the two germline ends. The CDR3 DNA is TGTGCCAGCAGTGTGGCTCCCCTCTCGAAGGCTGAAGCTTTCTTT. This encodes CASSVAPLSKAEAFF.

This clonotype was seen only a few times. The V and J genes are TRBV24-1 and TRBJ2-1, with D possibly being TRBD1 or TRBD2 (6 bases each). V shed 2 bases and J shed 1 base, with 11 bases lying between them. There are 16 residues in the CDR3. CDR1 and CDR2 (germline): KGHDR, SFDVKD. CDR3 sequence: CATSDSRRGSYNEQFF. CDR3 nucleotides: TGTGCCACCAGTGATTCCCGGAGGGGGTCCTACAATGAGCAGTTCTTC.

This clonotype came up many times. J is TRBJ2-1 and V is TRBV20-1; 8 bases match TRBD1. This CDR3 has 14 residues. Germline V CDR1 and CDR2: DFQATT, SNEGSKA (reference sequence). With 3 bases clipped from V and 0 bases from J, the junction kept 1 base outside the gene matches. CDR3 amino acids: CSARTGVSYNEQFF. In DNA, the CDR3 is TGCAGTGCTAGGACAGGGGTCTCCTACAATGAGCAGTTCTTC.

This sequence joins TRBV24-1 and TRBJ2-3; 14 nucleotides match TRBD2. CDR1 KGHDR and CDR2 SFDVKD come from the germline V gene. The CDR3 consists of 20 residues. With V trimmed by 3 bases and J by 2 bases, 12 bases remained unmatched. The DNA for the CDR3 is TGTGCCACCAGTGATCCGTCCGGGACTAGCGGGAGTTGGGACACAGATACGCAGTATTTT. This encodes CATSDPSGTSGSWDTDTQYF.

This clonotype was recorded many times. The chain has TRBV27 and TRBJ2-1; D perhaps matches TRBD2 (7 bases). The CDR3 is made up of 16 amino acids. Per germline, CDR1 MNHEY and CDR2 SMNVEV (reference sequence). Deletions cut 2 bases from V and 7 bases from J, with 18 bases between. The chain's CDR3 is CASSLEGVGGPNEQFF. CDR3 coding DNA: TGTGCCAGCAGTTTAGAGGGGGTGGGAGGGCCGAATGAGCAGTTCTTC.

This clonotype appeared many times. The chain combines TRBV2 with TRBJ2-7, with a weak D call TRBD2 (5 bases). This CDR3 has 15 residues. Germline V CDR1 and CDR2: SNHLY, FYNNEI. V was pared by 8 bases and J by 0 bases, with 17 bases between. CDR3 sequence: CASRTRAPFSYEQYF. DNA for the CDR3: TGTGCCAGCCGAACTAGGGCCCCTTTCTCCTACGAGCAGTACTTC.

This clonotype appeared many times. The chain is built from TRBV2 and TRBJ1-5; D is unclear. This CDR3 is 14 amino acids long. The germline V gene has CDR1 SNHLY and CDR2 FYNNEI. V lost 4 bases and J 3 bases, leaving 10 bases between the germline ends. The CDR3 nucleotides read TGTGCCAGCAGTGTGCAAGAATACAATCAGCCCCAGCATTTT. It codes for CASSVQEYNQPQHF. Drawing the rest from reference TRBV2 and TRBJ1-5, the complete variable domain is EPEVTQTPSHQVTQMGQEVILRCVPISNHLYFYWYRQILGQKVEFLVSFYNNEISEKSEIFDDQFSVERPDGSNFTLKIRSTKLEDSAMYFCASSVQEYNQPQHFGDGTRLSIL.

This clonotype has ten or more counts. V and J are TRBV11-2 and TRBJ2-1, with 10 bases matching TRBD2. Looked up from germline, CDR1 is SGHAT and CDR2 is FQNNGV. The CDR3 covers 20 residues. Trimming removed 3 bases from V and 0 bases from J; junction bases left unmatched: 14. As DNA, the CDR3 is TGTGCCAGCAGCTTTTTTTCCGGACTAGCGGAGGGAAGCTCCTACAATGAGCAGTTCTTC. Translating gives CASSFFSGLAEGSSYNEQFF.

In its sample, this clonotype was seen many times. The chain carries TRBV30 and TRBJ1-2, with D tentatively TRBD1 (5 bases). The germline V gene has CDR1 GTSNPN and CDR2 SVGIG (reference sequence). V lost 2 bases and J lost 2, with 15 bases in between. The CDR3 loop spans 15 amino acids. The CDR3 here is CAWSPLGRENYGYTF. The CDR3 DNA is TGTGCCTGGAGTCCCCTGGGCAGGGAGAACTATGGCTACACCTTC.

The gene calls are TRBV24-1 and TRBJ1-1; perhaps TRBD1 as D (5 bases). Trimming pared 10 bases from V and 5 bases from J, leaving 16 bases between. This CDR3 contains 13 residues. Germline CDR1 KGHDR, CDR2 SFDVKD. CDR3 amino acids: CATAGLGETEAFF. The CDR3 coding sequence is TGTGCCACTGCGGGGCTAGGAGAGACTGAAGCTTTCTTT.

The table lists this clonotype with a few counts. This may stem from a read error, because a much larger clone lies one nucleotide away. V and J are TRBV27 and TRBJ2-3, with TRBD2 matching 7 bases. The CDR3 extends over 16 amino acids. CDR1 MNHEY and CDR2 SMNVEV come from the germline V gene (reference sequence). The CDR3 loop is CASSLSEAGSTDMQYF. The CDR3, as DNA: TGTGCCAGCAGTTTATCGGAAGCGGGAAGCACAGATATGCAGTATTTT.

This clonotype has at least ten counts. The rearrangement links TRBV6-5 to TRBJ1-1; a weak D match, TRBD1 (5 bases). V gave up 0 bases and J gave up 0 bases, with 23 bases separating them. CDR3 length equals 20 residues. Germline lookup yields CDR1 MNHEY and CDR2 SVGAGI. The CDR3 protein is CASSYSGLPSGTSMNTEAFF. CDR3 in DNA: TGTGCCAGCAGTTACTCGGGACTACCATCTGGCACGTCCATGAACACTGAAGCTTTCTTT.

This clonotype was seen only a few times. V gene TRBV6-2 or TRBV6-3 combines with J gene TRBJ2-4; possibly TRBD2 for D (6 bases). Trimming left V 6 bases short and J 6 bases short, with 15 bases between. This CDR3 contains 14 residues. Looked up from germline, CDR1 is MNHEY and CDR2 is SVGEGT. The chain's CDR3 is CASRDYPGGNIQYF. CDR3 nucleotide sequence: TGTGCCAGCAGGGACTACCCGGGCGGAAACATTCAGTACTTC.

This clonotype has a count of ten or more. This rearrangement joins TRBV27 to TRBJ2-3, with 7 nucleotides matching TRBD2. V trimming: 6 bases; J trimming: 0 bases; junction bases outside the gene matches: 12. This CDR3 has 17 amino acids. Germline loops: CDR1 MNHEY, CDR2 SMNVEV (reference sequence). CDR3 loop: CASSPPGVAGSTDTQYF. The CDR3, as DNA: TGTGCCAGCAGCCCTCCCGGGGTAGCGGGTAGCACAGATACGCAGTATTTT.

This clonotype was picked up a small number of times. The chain joins TRBV27 to TRBJ1-3; perhaps TRBD1 as D (6 bases). Deletions cut 6 bases from V and 4 bases from J, with 25 bases between. The germline CDR1 and CDR2 sequences are MNHEY and SMNVEV (reference sequence). This CDR3 has 18 amino acids. The CDR3 region is CASSPRGSPALWGNTIYF. The DNA for the CDR3 is TGTGCCAGCAGCCCGAGGGGGTCCCCCGCTCTTTGGGGAAACACCATATATTTT.

This clonotype came up many times. The V call is TRBV2, the J call TRBJ1-2; D ambiguous. Trimming took 5 bases from V and 8 from J, leaving 24 bases between them. CDR1 SNHLY and CDR2 FYNNEI come from the germline V gene. This CDR3 comprises 16 residues. DNA of the CDR3: TGTGCCAGCAGTCGTTCGAGGTCAGAAGAGGCTGGGGGCTACACCTTC. Translating gives CASSRSRSEEAGGYTF.

The chain links TRBV20-1 to TRBJ1-2; 10 bases align to TRBD1. Germline V gene data show CDR1 as DFQATT and CDR2 as SNEGSKA (reference sequence). The length of the CDR3 is 14 residues. Trimming took 6 bases from V and 8 from J; bases not matched to a gene: 12. As DNA, the CDR3 is TGCAGTGCCGTCGTTGAAGGGACAGGGGTGGGCTACACCTTC. As protein: CSAVVEGTGVGYTF.

This clonotype appeared many times. The rearrangement joins TRBV29-1 to TRBJ1-1; D uncertain. Between the trimmed V and J ends, which lost 7 bases and 1 base, there was a span of 10 bases. Germline V CDR1 and CDR2: SQVTM, ANQGSEA. The CDR3 is made up of 12 amino acids. This chain's CDR3 is CSAPQANTEAFF. The CDR3 DNA reads as TGCAGCGCTCCCCAGGCGAACACTGAAGCTTTCTTT.

A note on this clonotype: Possible read error: a much larger clone is one base away. The J gene is TRBJ2-3, the V gene TRBV6-9, with D possibly being TRBD1 (5 bases). V lost 3 bases and J 5 bases, leaving 12 bases between the germline ends. This CDR3 has 14 residues. Germline V gene sequence: CDR1 MNHGY, CDR2 SVAAGI. The CDR3 protein is CASSYLDTIDTQYF. The CDR3 nucleotides read TGTGCCAGCAGTTACCTGGACACCATAGATACGCAGTATTTT.

The chain carries TRBV7-9 and TRBJ1-1; 7 nucleotides match TRBD1. Germline CDR1 SEHNR, CDR2 FQNEAQ (reference sequence). The V gene end was trimmed by 5 bases and the J gene end by 1 base; junction bases not matched to a gene: 7. CDR3 length: 15 amino acids. DNA for the CDR3: TGTGCCAGCAGCCGCCAGGGACAGCAGAACACTGAAGCTTTCTTT. As protein: CASSRQGQQNTEAFF.

This clonotype was seen at least ten times. The chain links TRBV12-3 or TRBV12-4 to TRBJ2-3; 9 bases match TRBD2. V shed 7 bases, J shed 3 bases, and the junction held 8 bases outside the gene matches. The CDR3 sequence is 15 residues long. This CDR3 reads CASILFAGGTDTQYF. CDR3 bases: TGTGCCAGCATACTCTTCGCGGGAGGGACAGATACGCAGTATTTT.

There are many counts of this clonotype. The chain carries TRBV11-1 and TRBJ2-7, with 8 bases lining up with TRBD1. The CDR3 extends over 15 amino acids. CDR1 and CDR2 (germline): SGHAT, FQDESV (reference sequence). The trim removed 4 bases at V and 2 bases at J, leaving 7 bases unmatched. In DNA, the CDR3 is TGTGCCAGCAGCTCCGGGACAGGTGGCACCTACGAGCAGTACTTC. Its protein is CASSSGTGGTYEQYF. The full variable domain, rest sourced from reference TRBV11-1 and TRBJ2-7, is EAEVAQSPRYKITEKSQAVAFWCDPISGHATLYWYRQILGQGPELLVQFQDESVVDDSQLPKDRFSAERLKGVDSTLKIQPAELGDSAMYLCASSSGTGGTYEQYFGPGTRLTVT.

At least ten counts were recorded for this clonotype. This chain uses TRBV20-1 with TRBJ2-7; D call uncertain. Germline assignment: CDR1 DFQATT and CDR2 SNEGSKA (reference sequence). CDR3 length: 12 amino acids. V was shortened by 3 bases and J by 4 bases, with 10 bases between the two germline ends. The DNA for the CDR3 is TGCAGTGCTAGTGCGAGTAATTACGAGCAGTACTTC. Its translation: CSASASNYEQYF.

Many counts were recorded for this clonotype. The V and J genes are TRBV20-1 and TRBJ2-7; 11 bases are a match to TRBD1. The trim removed 3 bases at V and 5 bases at J, leaving 3 bases unmatched. This CDR3 contains 13 residues. Germline CDR1 reads DFQATT; CDR2 reads SNEGSKA (reference sequence). The chain's CDR3 is CSARDRGQNEQYF. For the CDR3, the DNA is TGCAGTGCTAGGGACAGGGGGCAGAACGAGCAGTACTTC.

This sequence joins TRBV6-2 or TRBV6-3 and TRBJ2-1; a possible D gene is TRBD2 (6 bases). Germline loops: CDR1 MNHEY, CDR2 SVGEGT. Trimming stripped 2 bases from V and 7 bases from J, with 12 bases between. The CDR3 covers 14 residues. The CDR3 coding sequence is TGTGCCAGCAGTTACAAGGCAGGAGGGAATGAGCAGTTCTTC. Its protein is CASSYKAGGNEQFF.

About this clonotype itself: Relative to the germline gene, one junction end is altered; a read error may explain this. The J gene is TRBJ2-1, the V gene TRBV7-9; the match to TRBD1 covers 10 bases. Germline V gene lookup returns CDR1 SEHNR and CDR2 FQNEAQ (reference sequence). The CDR3 covers 15 residues. CDR3 sequence (DNA): TGTGCCAGCAGGTTAGGGACAGGGGAAAGCAATGAGCAGTTCTTC. Its translation is CASRLGTGESNEQFF.

V usage is TRBV4-1 and J usage is TRBJ2-7; D may be TRBD1 (6 bases). CDR1 and CDR2 (germline): MGHRA, YSYEKL. Trimming took 2 bases from V and 6 from J, leaving 17 bases between them. The CDR3 extends over 15 amino acids. The CDR3 region has the DNA TGCGCCAGCAGCCAAACGATACAGGGTCCTGGCGAGCAGTACTTC. Amino acids: CASSQTIQGPGEQYF.

In its sample, this clonotype was seen a few times. The chain recombines TRBV7-9 with TRBJ1-4; 7 bases map to TRBD1. Germline V gene sequence: CDR1 SEHNR, CDR2 FQNEAQ (reference sequence). Unmatched junction bases numbered 13, after V lost 6 bases and J lost 9 bases. This CDR3 has 15 residues. CDR3 sequence (DNA): TGTGCCAGCAGACGAGACAGGGAATCGGATAAAAAACTGTTTTTT. It is translated as CASRRDRESDKKLFF.